These 10 T cell receptor beta chains share one sample of origin, sequenced in a study of naive and memory T cell subsets. The SP2 primer and nested alpha and beta constant region primers amplified ligated cDNA in four rounds. TCRdb independently ran MiXCR on the 5' RACE reads; one entry per CDR3 protein. The sample shows 58,000 or so distinct CDR3 sequences, more than 7.5% of them seen only once. A UMI-containing oligonucleotide was joined by 3' ligation to the TCR cDNA template. Source of these receptors: a female donor in good health.

Turning to this clonotype: A much larger clone is a single base away; this may be a read error. V usage is TRBV18 and J usage is TRBJ1-2; D remains ambiguous. The germline V gene encodes CDR1 KGHSH and CDR2 LQKENI. The CDR3 totals 12 residues. CDR3 coding DNA: TGTGCCAGCACACCTGACCCGGTGGGCTACACCTTC. Translated, it gives CASTPDPVGYTF.

The table lists this clonotype with a few counts. The chain has TRBV2 and TRBJ1-5; tentatively, D is TRBD1 (5 bases). The V gene lost 6 bases and the J gene lost 6 bases, with 18 bases spanning the gap. The CDR3 spans 15 residues. Germline V gives CDR1 SNHLY, CDR2 FYNNEI. The DNA of the CDR3 is TGTGCCAGCAGCGCAGGGAGGGGTTCTAGTCAGCCCCAGCATTTT. Translated: CASSAGRGSSQPQHF.

The chain links TRBV5-1 to TRBJ2-5; a possible D gene is TRBD2 (6 bases). CDR1 and CDR2 (germline): SGHRS, YFSETQ. This CDR3 is built from 13 residues. Between the trimmed V and J ends, which lost 5 bases and 2 bases, there was a span of 10 bases. The CDR3 loop reads CASSPGSQETQYF. The DNA of the CDR3 is TGCGCCAGCAGTCCCGGGAGTCAAGAGACCCAGTACTTC.

This clonotype was seen ten or more times. This rearrangement joins TRBV30 to TRBJ1-1; no clear D. CDR3 size: 13 residues. Germline CDR1 and CDR2: GTSNPN and SVGIG (reference sequence). Trimming shortened V by 8 bases and J by 1 base, and 14 bases separated the two germline ends. CDR3 nucleotide sequence: TGTGCCCTATCGAGGAAGGCGAACACTGAAGCTTTCTTT. This sequence encodes CALSRKANTEAFF.

A few counts support this clonotype. The chain has TRBV11-2 and TRBJ2-1; D is uncertain. V lost 5 bases, J lost 5 bases, and 10 bases lay in between. CDR1 is SGHAT, CDR2 FQNNGV, per germline. This CDR3 is 13 amino acids long. In DNA form, the CDR3 reads TGTGCCAGCAGCATACGACCGGACAATGAGCAGTTCTTC. Translating it yields CASSIRPDNEQFF.

The sample holds many counts of this clonotype. The V call is TRBV7-2, the J call TRBJ1-1; TRBD1 matches 7 bases. Germline CDR1 and CDR2: SGHTA and FQGNSA. The CDR3 loop spans 14 amino acids. Unmatched junction bases numbered 9, after V lost 5 bases and J lost 6 bases. The CDR3 loop reads CASSPDRDSAEAFF. As DNA, the CDR3 is TGTGCCAGCAGCCCCGACCGGGACAGCGCTGAAGCTTTCTTT.

This clonotype appeared many times. The rearrangement links TRBV6-1 to TRBJ1-5, with TRBD1 as a possible D gene (6 bases). The CDR3 contains 13 residues. Trimming left V 4 bases short and J 5 bases short, with 9 bases between. Germline values: CDR1 MNHNS, CDR2 SASEGT. The CDR3 is CASSVYRDQPQHF. Here the CDR3 DNA reads TGTGCCAGCAGTGTGTACAGGGATCAGCCCCAGCATTTT.

This clonotype showed up many times. The chain is built from TRBV6-1 and TRBJ1-5; possible D gene TRBD1, 5 bases. V lost 1 base and J lost 7, with 11 bases in between. Per the germline V gene, CDR1 is MNHNS and CDR2 is SASEGT. The CDR3 runs to 14 residues. The CDR3 DNA sequence: TGTGCCAGCAGTGAAGGGGACCGCCCCCAGCCCCAGCATTTT. Encoded protein: CASSEGDRPQPQHF.

The gene calls are TRBV4-1 and TRBJ2-7; 12 nucleotides align to TRBD1. CDR1 and CDR2 (germline): MGHRA, YSYEKL. CDR3 size: 13 residues. The junction had 2 bases not matched to a gene; V was cut back by 4 bases and J by 7 bases. The CDR3 nucleotides are TGCGCCAGCAGCCGGGACAGGGGGCGTGAGCAGTACTTC. It is translated as CASSRDRGREQYF.

This clonotype was seen a handful of times. The J gene is TRBJ2-2, the V gene TRBV2; no reliable D call. The CDR3 extends over 14 amino acids. The germline V gene has CDR1 SNHLY and CDR2 FYNNEI. Trimming removed 1 base from V and 6 bases from J, with 9 bases in between. The CDR3 loop reads CASSEEPGPGELFF. Written as DNA, the CDR3 is TGTGCCAGCAGTGAAGAACCCGGACCCGGGGAGCTGTTTTTT.